The T cell receptor beta chain described here comes from a study of blood T cell repertoires in COVID-19. Study information: Some COVID-19 samples were acute and others convalescent; all came from the United States, Italy and Spain. Sources were T cells, B-cell-depleted T cells, or PBMCs; the material itself was cDNA or gDNA.

Seattle's cohort entered during active infection and was followed longitudinally. In the authors' workflow: Reference gene primer amplification gave nucleated cell count estimates. Here immunoSEQ multiplex PCR was the method, and the copy in TCRdb shows in-frame clones only, minus some. The DNA was the basis for D and trimming; V, J and clone size are from that table. The sample comprises some 290,000 clones, about 86% of which are singletons, and 9.5% to 15% rests with the top ten. V trimming: 2 bases; J trimming: 7 bases; junction bases outside the gene matches: 4. This CDR3 has 13 amino acids. Germline loops: CDR1 MNHEY, CDR2 SMNVEV (reference sequence).

The chain couples TRBV27 to TRBJ2-5; TRBD2 agrees at 7 bases. The TCR comes from a woman aged 25-40 years with COVID-19, enrolled during active disease. Sequenced sample: peripheral blood. CDR3 sequence: CASSLRWGGTQYF. The CDR3 region has the DNA TGTGCCAGCAGTTTACGCTGGGGGGGGACCCAGTACTTC.